This TCR beta chain was identified in a study of cytomegalovirus exposure and HLA in healthy donors. The CDR3 is 15 amino acids. Germline CDR1 reads LGHNA; CDR2 reads YSLEER. Trimming took 0 bases from V and 3 from J; bases not matched to a gene: 3. Donors in the study were healthy people who gave bone marrow. When sampled, the donors appeared nominally healthy, though they likely had unrecorded immune exposures. Primers for the PCR totalled 60 Vbeta and 13 Jbeta. The assay was immunoSEQ multiplex PCR, and TCRdb's table has in-frame clones only and misses some. The sample contains approximately 80,000 clones, 70% to 80% of which appear only once. The sample holds a few counts of this clone.

The TCR comes from a man between 25 and 39 years old in good health and CMV-seropositive. The sequencing input was PBMCs. The V and J genes are TRBV4-3 and TRBJ1-1, with 8 nucleotides matching TRBD1. CDR3 DNA: TGCGCCAGCAGCCAAGATCAGGGGGCGTACACTGAAGCTTTCTTT. It encodes CASSQDQGAYTEAFF.